This TCR beta chain was identified during a study of cytomegalovirus exposure and HLA in healthy donors (dated by TCRdb to the late 2010s). Context from the whole study: The 500 to 700 repertoires of the first cohort and the 110 or so validation repertoires were produced on the same platform, according to a later analysis. Along with the approximately 700-subject first cohort, a separate validation cohort of over a hundred different subjects was used. The study was designed to test whether signatures of past pathogen exposure could be identified by cataloging public T cell receptors. The study combined high-throughput TCR immunosequencing, statistical association of individual TCRs with disease status, and machine learning to predict cytomegalovirus infection status.

Per the germline V gene, SGHDT is the CDR1 and YYEEEE is the CDR2. Trimming accounts for 8 bases at V and 8 bases at J, while the number of junction bases matched to no gene is 14. The CDR3 measures 14 amino acids from cysteine to phenylalanine. Solely the CDR3 DNA is kept, with 42 bases framed from the first base. Libraries were constructed by the immunoSEQ multiplex PCR assay. In the source study's methods: A statistical classification framework was developed to diagnose cytomegalovirus status using the catalog of TCR beta chain sequences. Held by TCRdb, this immuneACCESS table contains in-frame sequences only and omits some clones. Under half of the omission traces to an unresolved V gene where checked; the cause of the rest is unknown. V and J calls and clone size are copied from that table; D and trimming were computed from the DNA. The sample records 65,000 or so clones, 90% to 95% of which are singletons. The ten largest clones represent 1% to 1.5% of the sample.

Separate from the roughly 660-subject first cohort, the validation cohort of over 90 subjects was the group to which the donors belonged. On this clone itself: No antigen is known for it. Base qualities are not provided; no much larger clone lies one nucleotide away.

Broader findings and caveats from the paper: A total of 150 to 200 TCR beta chains were listed by the study as associated with cytomegalovirus. A later analysis lacked HLA typing for the validation cohort, so it scored co-occurrence in that cohort across all 110 or so repertoires. A few of the identified cytomegalovirus-associated TCR beta chains were confirmed in vitro to be specific for cytomegalovirus antigens. Subsequent analysis determined that TCRs grouped into clusters in the first cohort also showed a tendency toward co-occurrence across the 120 or so validation repertoires, and approximately 94% of cluster scores exceeded 0. The classifier was reported to diagnose cytomegalovirus status with high specificity and sensitivity in both the original and validation cohorts. Across donors, most TCR sequences were observed very rarely, whereas some public TCRs were present in many individuals. The authors suggested that the approach could potentially be generalized to other disease states and immunological phenotypes.

The specimen sequenced was PBMCs. The V gene is TRBV5-6 and the J gene is TRBJ1-1, and TRBD1 aligns with 8 junction nucleotides. The source of this sequence is a woman between 18 and 30 years old in good health and CMV-seronegative. CDR3 loop: CASQPRGRPQEAFF. The DNA sequence is given as TGTGCCAGTCAACCCAGGGGGCGGCCACAAGAAGCTTTCTTT.